The TCR beta chain under discussion was sequenced for a study of blood T cell repertoires in COVID-19. The overall study: Acute and convalescent COVID-19 specimens originated in the United States, Italy and Spain. T cells, B-cell-depleted T cells, or PBMCs supplied cDNA or gDNA.

The ends lost 2 bases at V and 4 bases at J; junction bases unmatched: 4. The germline V gene has CDR1 SGHNT and CDR2 YYREEE (reference sequence). The CDR3 runs to 15 residues. In the original analysis: Estimation of nucleated cell counts was performed using reference gene primer amplification. Method: immunoSEQ multiplex PCR; TCRdb's copy keeps in-frame clones and lacks some. V and J calls and clone size are given by that table; D and trimming were obtained from the DNA. The table includes approximately 32,000 clones, 80% to 90% detected once. Sample: peripheral blood. The V gene is TRBV5-4, the J gene TRBJ2-1; 9 nucleotides align to TRBD2. The sequence came from a woman in her 70s with active COVID-19. The CDR3 DNA reads TGTGCCAGCAGCTTTGGACTAGCGAGTTACAATGAGCAGTTCTTC. Its protein product is CASSFGLASYNEQFF.